A single sample gave rise to the 24 T cell receptor beta chains below, sequenced in a study of T cell clonotyping in hematopoietic cell transplantation. As to time point: recipient sample about 28 days before transplant, after cytoreduction. TCRdb keeps only in-frame clones here, not all; method: immunoSEQ multiplex PCR. The data contain roughly 30,000 clones, around 93% of them seen just once; the ten biggest clones take up about 2.3%. The sequencing used peripheral blood mononuclear cells, collected before stem cell transplant. The receptor source for this set is a man aged 45 to 65 with acute myeloid leukemia. Some clones in this sample may be carry-over from other donors' samples.

This clone is a singleton in its sample. J is TRBJ1-4 and V is TRBV7-2; 8 nucleotides line up with TRBD1. The CDR3 totals 13 residues. V dropped 1 base and J dropped 10; count of bases not matched to a gene: 2. The V gene's germline CDR1 is SGHTA and CDR2 FQGNSA. CDR3 nucleotides: TGTGCCAGCAGCTTAGGGACAGGGAGAAAACTGTTTTTT. It specifies CASSLGTGRKLFF.

This clone occurred once. The rearrangement uses TRBV7-2 and TRBJ2-7, with D possibly matching TRBD1 (5 bases). V was trimmed by 2 bases and J by 4 bases, leaving 9 bases between them. This CDR3 has 13 residues. Per the germline V gene, CDR1 is SGHTA and CDR2 is FQGNSA. CDR3 sequence: CASSLSDTYEQYF. DNA of the CDR3: TGTGCCAGCAGCTTATCGGACACTTACGAGCAGTACTTC.

This sequence joins TRBV4-2 and TRBJ2-3, with 10 bases lining up with TRBD2. V lost 2 bases to trimming and J lost 5 bases; unmatched junction nucleotides: 7. CDR3 length equals 16 residues. Germline lookup yields CDR1 LGHNA and CDR2 YNFKEQ. The CDR3 spells CASSQWTSGQGDTQYF. DNA for the CDR3: TGTGCCAGCAGCCAATGGACTAGCGGCCAGGGAGATACGCAGTATTTT.

V usage is TRBV19 and J usage is TRBJ1-2; D gene uncertain. This CDR3 is 16 amino acids long. Germline V lookup: CDR1 LNHDA, CDR2 SQIVND (reference sequence). V lost 6 bases to trimming and J lost 2 bases, with 19 bases between them. For the CDR3, the DNA is TGTGCCAGTAGCCGGACGAGGACTCGTCCAAACTATGGCTACACCTTC. It specifies CASSRTRTRPNYGYTF.

The genes are TRBV5-4 and TRBJ2-6; 8 bases agree with TRBD2. V lost 4 bases to trimming and J lost 4 bases; unmatched junction nucleotides: 10. The CDR3 has 17 residues. Germline CDR1 SGHNT, CDR2 YYREEE (reference sequence). The CDR3 protein is CASSTGLALSGANVLTF. As DNA, the CDR3 is TGTGCCAGCAGCACTGGACTAGCTCTGTCAGGGGCCAACGTCCTGACTTTC.

The rearrangement links TRBV28 to TRBJ1-1; D not resolved. This CDR3 is 13 amino acids long. Germline loops: CDR1 MDHEN, CDR2 SYDVKM. V gave up 2 bases and J gave up 4 bases, with 8 bases separating them. The DNA of the CDR3 is TGTGCCAGCAGTTTAGGGGTAGGCACTGAAGCTTTCTTT. Protein product: CASSLGVGTEAFF.

The chain couples TRBV5-1 to TRBJ2-7, with D possibly called TRBD1 or TRBD2 (6 bases each). V was cut by 3 bases and J by 3 bases, with 13 bases left in between. CDR3 length equals 14 residues. The germline V gene has CDR1 SGHRS and CDR2 YFSETQ. CDR3 loop: CASSSGAGRYEQYF. CDR3 bases: TGCGCCAGCAGCTCAGGGGCGGGACGCTACGAGCAGTACTTC.

V is TRBV5-1 and J is TRBJ2-1; no firm D call. CDR3 length equals 17 residues. Germline-derived CDR1 and CDR2 are SGHRS and YFSETQ. V lost 4 bases to trimming and J lost 4 bases, with 21 bases between them. The CDR3 protein is CASSDNQGLILYNEQFF. The CDR3 DNA follows: TGCGCCAGCAGCGATAACCAAGGTTTAATCTTGTACAATGAGCAGTTCTTC.

This chain uses TRBV19 with TRBJ1-4; D is perhaps TRBD1 (6 bases). The CDR3 loop spans 15 amino acids. Germline CDR1 is LNHDA and CDR2 is SQIVND (reference sequence). V lost 5 bases and J lost 5, with 15 bases in between. The CDR3 loop is CASSPRGGGNEKLFF. The CDR3 nucleotides read TGTGCCAGTAGTCCACGAGGGGGTGGGAATGAAAAACTGTTTTTT.

On this clone itself: The same CDR3 is also encoded by other DNA sequences in this sample. The chain joins TRBV4-1 to TRBJ2-5; 9 bases line up with TRBD2. The CDR3 is made up of 17 amino acids. CDR1 and CDR2 (germline): MGHRA, YSYEKL. V lost 3 bases, J lost 5 bases, and 13 bases stayed unmatched. CDR3 amino acids: CASSQGRAGGRGETQYF. The CDR3 coding sequence is TGCGCCAGCAGCCAGGGCCGGGCGGGGGGGCGCGGGGAGACCCAGTACTTC.

V and J are TRBV5-1 and TRBJ1-1, with TRBD1 matching over 11 bases. Germline assignment: CDR1 SGHRS and CDR2 YFSETQ. The trim removed 2 bases at V and 3 bases at J, leaving 6 bases unmatched. The CDR3 is 16 amino acids. Here the CDR3 DNA reads TGCGCCAGCAGCTTTAAGGACAGGGGGCTAGACACTGAAGCTTTCTTT. As protein: CASSFKDRGLDTEAFF.

This sequence joins TRBV4-2 and TRBJ1-5; D ambiguous. Trimming stripped 2 bases from V and 1 base from J, with 9 bases between. CDR3 length: 15 amino acids. Germline lookup yields CDR1 LGHNA and CDR2 YNFKEQ. As DNA, the CDR3 is TGTGCCAGCAGCCAAAATAGTGAGAGCAATCAGCCCCAGCATTTT. As protein: CASSQNSESNQPQHF.

This chain connects TRBV2 to TRBJ2-5; D is uncertain. This CDR3 region has 14 residues. Germline V lookup: CDR1 SNHLY, CDR2 FYNNEI. V was pared by 5 bases and J by 0 bases, with 10 bases between. The chain's CDR3 is CASSPGPNQETQYF. The DNA for the CDR3 is TGTGCCAGCAGTCCAGGACCCAACCAAGAGACCCAGTACTTC.

This clone was observed a single time. The rearrangement joins TRBV19 to TRBJ1-1, with TRBD1 identical over 8 bases. The CDR3 has 14 amino acids. V lost 5 bases to trimming and J lost 5 bases; unmatched junction nucleotides: 7. The germline CDR1 and CDR2 sequences are LNHDA and SQIVND (reference sequence). CDR3 protein: CASSETGVGTEAFF. For the CDR3, the DNA is TGTGCCAGTAGTGAGACAGGGGTGGGGACTGAAGCTTTCTTT. Variable domain in full (rest from reference TRBV19 and TRBJ1-1): DGGITQSPKYLFRKEGQNVTLSCEQNLNHDAMYWYRQDPGQGLRLIYYSQIVNDFQKGDIAEGYSVSREKKESFPLTVTSAQKNPTAFYLCASSETGVGTEAFFGQGTRLTVV.

The chain links TRBV5-4 to TRBJ2-3; TRBD1 is a possible D gene (6 bases). The CDR3 is 15 amino acids. Germline CDR1 reads SGHNT; CDR2 reads YYREEE (reference sequence). V dropped 4 bases and J dropped 0 bases, with 12 bases sitting between them. CDR3: CASSRWDISTDTQYF. The CDR3 DNA sequence: TGTGCCAGCAGCCGCTGGGACATCAGCACAGATACGCAGTATTTT.

This chain links TRBV7-2 with TRBJ2-7, with D possibly being TRBD1 or TRBD2 (6 bases each). V lost 5 bases and J lost 2, with 19 bases in between. The CDR3 covers 16 residues. Germline CDR1 SGHTA, CDR2 FQGNSA. The CDR3 reads CASSRADRGDTYEQYF. CDR3 in DNA: TGTGCCAGCAGCCGGGCTGATAGGGGGGACACCTACGAGCAGTACTTC. The whole variable domain, remainder taken from reference TRBV7-2 and TRBJ2-7, is GAGVSQSPSNKVTEKGKDVELRCDPISGHTALYWYRQSLGQGLEFLIYFQGNSAPDKSGLPSDRFSAERTGGSVSTLTIQRTQQEDSAVYLCASSRADRGDTYEQYFGPGTRLTVT.

The rearrangement uses TRBV29-1 and TRBJ1-2; no firm D call. This CDR3 has 13 amino acids. Deletions cut 0 bases from V and 8 bases from J, with 13 bases between. Germline CDR1 SQVTM, CDR2 ANQGSEA. In nucleotides, the CDR3 is TGCAGCGTTGAAGACCCCATAAGGCGGGGCTACACCTTC. Its translation is CSVEDPIRRGYTF. Together with reference TRBV29-1 and TRBJ1-2, the CDR3 gives the full variable domain: SAVISQKPSRDICQRGTSLTIQCQVDSQVTMMFWYRQQPGQSLTLIATANQGSEATYESGFVIDKFPISRPNLTFSTLTVSNMSPEDSSIYLCSVEDPIRRGYTFGSGTRLTVV.

This chain links TRBV28 with TRBJ2-3; 9 bases agree with TRBD2. Trimming cost V 3 bases and J 0 bases; bases outside gene matches: 10. The CDR3 is 18 residues long. Per the germline V gene, CDR1 is MDHEN and CDR2 is SYDVKM. The CDR3, as DNA: TGTGCCAGCAGTTTGTTCGGTAGCGGGGGCTTTAGCACAGATACGCAGTATTTT. Protein product: CASSLFGSGGFSTDTQYF.

This chain joins TRBV7-3 and TRBJ1-1; D not resolved. This CDR3 comprises 16 residues. Trimming took 1 base from V and 4 from J, leaving 16 bases between them. Germline values: CDR1 SGHTA, CDR2 FQGTGA. CDR3 DNA: TGTGCCAGCAGCTTAAACGTAGTTCCGTGGAGCACTGAAGCTTTCTTT. This encodes CASSLNVVPWSTEAFF.

The chain couples TRBV2 to TRBJ1-1, with D perhaps matching TRBD1 (6 bases). Trimming shortened V by 6 bases and J by 1 base, and 9 bases separated the two germline ends. The CDR3 contains 13 residues. Germline V CDR1 and CDR2: SNHLY, FYNNEI. In DNA, the CDR3 is TGTGCCAGCAGGACGACAGGGAACACTGAAGCTTTCTTT. This translates into CASRTTGNTEAFF.

The genes are TRBV15 and TRBJ1-2, with 9 bases that match TRBD1. Germline CDR1 is LNHNV and CDR2 is YYDKDF (reference sequence). The CDR3 is 15 amino acids. V lost 2 bases to trimming and J lost 6 bases; unmatched junction nucleotides: 7. The CDR3 DNA sequence: TGTGCCACCAGCAGAACTTCGTGGACAGGGGATGGCTACACCTTC. It codes for CATSRTSWTGDGYTF.

This clone showed up just once. The chain uses TRBV7-2 and TRBJ2-1; TRBD2 agrees at 10 bases. The V gene's germline CDR1 is SGHTA and CDR2 FQGNSA. The CDR3 is 19 residues long. J was trimmed by 7 bases and V by 4 bases; bases with no gene match: 19. The DNA for the CDR3 is TGTGCCAGCAGCTCCGTGGTGCTAGCGGGGGCCCTGCAGAAGAATGAGCAGTTCTTC. Translation: CASSSVVLAGALQKNEQFF.

The J gene is TRBJ2-6, the V gene TRBV21-1; the table gives TRBD1 as D, unverified against the DNA. TRBV21-1 has pseudogene status. The CDR3 is 17 residues long. The CDR3 nucleotides are TGTGCCAGCCCAGGGCAGGGTAGGGCCTTCGGGGCCAACGTCCTGACTTTC. Translated, it gives CASPGQGRAFGANVLTF.

V usage is TRBV11-3 and J usage is TRBJ1-4; D might be TRBD1 (5 bases). The germline V and J ends were trimmed by 5 bases and 7 bases, with 23 bases remaining between them. Per the germline V gene, CDR1 is SGHNT and CDR2 is YENEEA. The CDR3 sequence is 17 residues long. The DNA of the CDR3 is TGTGCCAGCAGCGCCCTGTCTACGTCAGGGAGGCGTGAAAAACTGTTTTTT. Protein product: CASSALSTSGRREKLFF.